One and the same sample provided the 19 T cell receptor beta chains below, sequenced in a study of blood T cells in healthy people across ages (dated by TCRdb to between 2014 and 2016). Libraries were made using 5' RACE. The sample was run on an Illumina HiSeq 2500. A second PCR of roughly 7 to 11 cycles was performed with a sample-barcoded 5' primer and a J-beta primer mix. The public sequencing data were trimmed at Q25 with fastp and processed into clonotypes with MiXCR by TCRdb, which kept only in-frame beta chains. A single entry per CDR3 protein holds the most common genes and DNA from its merged rows. The sample table holds approximately 960,000 distinct CDR3 sequences, of which under 35% were seen once. The ten top clones hold 10% of the sample. This sample also belongs to another study, concerning T cells of mothers and their children.

The sequenced sample consisted of blood. The receptors were gathered from a woman aged 40 to 50 in good health.

J is TRBJ1-2 and V is TRBV20-1; 9 bases map to TRBD1. The CDR3 is 14 residues long. Per germline, CDR1 DFQATT and CDR2 SNEGSKA (reference sequence). V was pared by 8 bases and J by 7 bases, with 14 bases of the junction left unmatched. For the CDR3, the DNA is TGCAGTCCAGAAACGACAGGGGGATCTAGTGGCTACACCTTC. Residues: CSPETTGGSSGYTF.

This clonotype was observed a handful of times. The V and J genes are TRBV12-3 or TRBV12-4 and TRBJ2-2; D could derive from TRBD1 or TRBD2 (5 bases each). The CDR3 contains 14 residues. V was clipped by 5 bases and J by 2 bases, with 9 bases between them. Here the CDR3 reads CASSRDGNTGELFF. DNA of the CDR3: TGTGCCAGCAGTCGGGACGGTAACACCGGGGAGCTGTTTTTT.

This clonotype was detected many times. The chain uses TRBV29-1 and TRBJ2-1; either TRBD1 or TRBD2 may fit D (5 bases each). This CDR3 is 16 amino acids long. The germline CDR1 and CDR2 sequences are SQVTM and ANQGSEA. V was pared by 3 bases and J by 1 base, with 16 bases between. This CDR3 reads CSVERDGYSSYNEQFF. CDR3 bases: TGCAGCGTTGAGAGGGACGGATACTCTTCCTACAATGAGCAGTTCTTC.

The rearrangement uses TRBV12-3 or TRBV12-4 and TRBJ1-1, with D possibly TRBD1 on 6 matching bases. This CDR3 is 14 amino acids long. V lost 7 bases to trimming and J lost 1 base, with 13 bases between them. For the CDR3, the DNA is TGTGCCAGCACCCTAACAGGGACGAACACTGAAGCTTTCTTT. Encoded protein: CASTLTGTNTEAFF.

This clonotype is a singleton in its sample. Possible read error: a much larger clone is one base away. V is TRBV4-2 and J is TRBJ1-2; D gene unclear. The length of the CDR3 is 16 residues. V was pared by 2 bases and J by 4 bases, with 17 bases between. Germline CDR1 LGHNA, CDR2 YNFKEQ. CDR3 DNA: TGTGCCAGCAGCCAATCCCTAGGACGGCTTGGCTATGGCTACACCTTC. Translated: CASSQSLGRLGYGYTF.

In this sample, this clonotype turned up a few times. The rearrangement joins TRBV5-1 to TRBJ1-1, with TRBD1 identical over 7 bases. The CDR3 covers 11 residues. Germline lookup yields CDR1 SGHRS and CDR2 YFSETQ. With 6 bases clipped from V and 11 bases from J, the junction kept 7 bases outside the gene matches. The chain's CDR3 is CASIDTGAAFF. The CDR3 DNA reads TGCGCCAGCATTGATACAGGGGCGGCTTTCTTT.

This chain connects TRBV20-1 to TRBJ1-5, with D perhaps TRBD1 (6 bases). The V gene's germline CDR1 is DFQATT and CDR2 SNEGSKA (reference sequence). The CDR3 loop spans 13 amino acids. The germline V and J ends were trimmed by 5 bases and 5 bases, with 13 bases remaining between them. The CDR3 loop is CSAFGQPDQPQHF. The CDR3 DNA sequence: TGCAGTGCTTTCGGACAGCCCGATCAGCCCCAGCATTTT.

On this clonotype itself: Mismatch with germline at one junction end may stem from a read error. The chain has TRBV7-2 and TRBJ2-3; TRBD2 agrees at 12 bases. This CDR3 has 18 residues. Germline CDR1 and CDR2: SGHTA and FQGNSA. The CDR3 loop is CASSRPSGGAYSTDTRYF. The CDR3 DNA reads TGTGCCAGCAGCCGCCCTAGCGGGGGGGCCTATAGCACAGATACGCGGTATTTT.

This clonotype turned up a few times. The chain couples TRBV7-3 to TRBJ2-1; 8 nucleotides line up with TRBD2. The CDR3 is made up of 17 amino acids. With 2 bases clipped from V and 7 bases from J, the junction kept 13 bases outside the gene matches. CDR1 is SGHTA and CDR2 is FQGTGA in the germline V gene. The CDR3 protein is CASSLVWGGGGTNEQFF. CDR3 sequence (DNA): TGTGCCAGCAGCTTAGTGTGGGGAGGCGGGGGGACGAATGAGCAGTTCTTC.

This clonotype was detected ten times or more. This sequence joins TRBV6-5 and TRBJ2-7; D may be TRBD2 (5 bases). CDR3 length: 12 residues. In germline, CDR1 is MNHEY, CDR2 SVGAGI. The V gene lost 10 bases and the J gene lost 3 bases, with 13 bases spanning the gap. The chain's CDR3 is CATRGSGYEQYF. Written as DNA, the CDR3 is TGTGCCACTAGAGGAAGCGGCTACGAGCAGTACTTC.

The chain has TRBV3-1 and TRBJ2-1, with 9 bases identical to TRBD2. Trimming took 0 bases from V and 3 from J; bases not matched to a gene: 9. CDR3 length: 18 amino acids. Germline-derived CDR1 and CDR2 are LGHDT and YNNKEL (reference sequence). The CDR3 region has the DNA TGTGCCAGCAGCCAAGATCTTTCGGCGGGGGGGCTCTACAATGAGCAGTTCTTC. This codes for CASSQDLSAGGLYNEQFF.

The chain carries TRBV10-3 and TRBJ2-3, with 8 bases matching TRBD2. The CDR3 extends over 16 amino acids. The germline gives CDR1 ENHRY, CDR2 SYGVKD. V shed 0 bases and J 2 bases; nucleotides not matched to a gene: 4. The CDR3 loop is CAISESGSGITDTQYF. The DNA for the CDR3 is TGTGCCATCAGTGAGTCAGGTAGCGGGATCACAGATACGCAGTATTTT.

The chain uses TRBV5-1 and TRBJ1-4; 7 bases align to TRBD1. The CDR3 consists of 16 residues. The germline V gene has CDR1 SGHRS and CDR2 YFSETQ. Trimming cost V 0 bases and J 6 bases; bases outside gene matches: 8. The chain's CDR3 is CASSLVIRGVDEKLFF. The CDR3 bases are TGCGCCAGCAGCTTGGTCATCAGGGGGGTGGATGAAAAACTGTTTTTT.

V and J are TRBV5-1 and TRBJ2-1; D is undetermined. This CDR3 region has 14 residues. The germline CDR1 and CDR2 sequences are SGHRS and YFSETQ. The V end was cut by 6 bases, the J end by 9 bases, with 19 bases between. In DNA, the CDR3 is TGCGCCAGCACCCCTGGGGTCTGGATGGGTGAGCAGTTCTTC. Translated, it gives CASTPGVWMGEQFF.

This clonotype appeared many times. The chain is built from TRBV28 and TRBJ1-2, with 7 bases identical to TRBD1. V shed 6 bases, J shed 5 bases, and the junction held 6 bases outside the gene matches. Germline CDR1 reads MDHEN; CDR2 reads SYDVKM. The CDR3 consists of 13 residues. For the CDR3, the DNA is TGTGCCAGCAGCGAGACAGGGTTTTATGGCTACACCTTC. Amino acids: CASSETGFYGYTF.

This clonotype was observed a few times. CDR3 bases: TGCAGTGCTGCTACTAATTTTTTAGCCAAAAACATTCAGTACTTC. The encoded protein is CSAATNFLAKNIQYF. The chain joins TRBV20-1 to TRBJ2-4, with no clear D. Trimming removed 5 bases from V and 0 bases from J, with 14 bases in between. CDR1 and CDR2 (germline): DFQATT, SNEGSKA (reference sequence). The CDR3 has 15 amino acids.

This clonotype was seen only a few times. This sequence joins TRBV15 and TRBJ2-3, with D perhaps TRBD2 (5 bases). CDR1 and CDR2 from the germline V gene are LNHNV and YYDKDF (reference sequence). There are 17 residues in the CDR3. V was clipped by 0 bases and J by 0 bases, with 13 bases between them. DNA of the CDR3: TGTGCCACCAGCAGAGAAGGTTCGGGAATTAGCACAGATACGCAGTATTTT. Translation gives CATSREGSGISTDTQYF.

The CDR3 is CATSDAVGAGEGYGYTF. The CDR3 DNA follows: TGTGCCACCAGTGATGCCGTCGGGGCGGGAGAAGGGTATGGCTACACCTTC. The chain uses TRBV24-1 and TRBJ1-2, with D perhaps TRBD1 (5 bases). Germline V gene sequence: CDR1 KGHDR, CDR2 SFDVKD. The length of the CDR3 is 17 residues. V gave up 3 bases and J gave up 5 bases, with 21 bases separating them.

This clonotype turned up a few times. This rearrangement joins TRBV6-2 or TRBV6-3 to TRBJ2-4, with D tentatively TRBD2 (5 bases). V gave up 6 bases and J gave up 7 bases, with 16 bases separating them. Per the germline V gene, CDR1 is MNHEY and CDR2 is SVGEGT. The CDR3 covers 14 residues. CDR3 in DNA: TGTGCCAGCAGCGCCGGGATCGCATGGAACATTCAGTACTTC. Translated, it gives CASSAGIAWNIQYF.